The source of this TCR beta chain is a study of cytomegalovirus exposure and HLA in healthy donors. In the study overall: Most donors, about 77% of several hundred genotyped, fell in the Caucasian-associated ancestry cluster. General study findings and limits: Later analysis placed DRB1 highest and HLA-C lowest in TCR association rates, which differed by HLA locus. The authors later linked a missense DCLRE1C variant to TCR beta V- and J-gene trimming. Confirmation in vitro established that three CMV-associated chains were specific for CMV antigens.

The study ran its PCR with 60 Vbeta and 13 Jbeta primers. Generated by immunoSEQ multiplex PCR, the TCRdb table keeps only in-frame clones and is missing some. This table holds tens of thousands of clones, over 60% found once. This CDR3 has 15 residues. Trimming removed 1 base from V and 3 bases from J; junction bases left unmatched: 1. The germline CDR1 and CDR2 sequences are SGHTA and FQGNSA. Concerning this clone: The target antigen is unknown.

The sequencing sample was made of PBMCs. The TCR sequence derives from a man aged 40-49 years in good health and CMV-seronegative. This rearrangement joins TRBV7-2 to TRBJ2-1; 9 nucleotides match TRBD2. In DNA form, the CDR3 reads TGTGCCAGCAGCTTAGGGACTAGCGTCTACAATGAGCAGTTCTTC. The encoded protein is CASSLGTSVYNEQFF.